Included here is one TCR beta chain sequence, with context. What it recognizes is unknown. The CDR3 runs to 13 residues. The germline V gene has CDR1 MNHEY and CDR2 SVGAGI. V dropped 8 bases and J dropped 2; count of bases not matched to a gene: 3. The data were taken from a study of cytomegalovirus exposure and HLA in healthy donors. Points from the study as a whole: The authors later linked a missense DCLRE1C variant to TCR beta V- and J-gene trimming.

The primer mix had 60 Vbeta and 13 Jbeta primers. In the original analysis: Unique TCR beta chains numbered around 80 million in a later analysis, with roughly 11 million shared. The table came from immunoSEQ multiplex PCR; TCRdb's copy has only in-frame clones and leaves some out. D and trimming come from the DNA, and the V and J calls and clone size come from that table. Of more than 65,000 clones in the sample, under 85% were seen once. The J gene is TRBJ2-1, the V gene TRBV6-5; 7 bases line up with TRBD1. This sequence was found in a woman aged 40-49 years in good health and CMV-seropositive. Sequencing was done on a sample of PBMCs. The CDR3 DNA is TGTGCCAGCTGTCAGGGGGCCTACAATGAGCAGTTCTTC. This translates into CASCQGAYNEQFF.